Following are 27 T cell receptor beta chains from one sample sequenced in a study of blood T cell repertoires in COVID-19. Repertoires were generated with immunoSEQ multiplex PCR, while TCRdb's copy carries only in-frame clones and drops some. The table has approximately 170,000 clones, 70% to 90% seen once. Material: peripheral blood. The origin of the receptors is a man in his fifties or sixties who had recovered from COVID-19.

CDR3 amino acids: CASGTGVGNTIYF. Here the CDR3 DNA reads TGTGCCAGCGGCACAGGAGTTGGAAACACCATATATTTT. The gene calls are TRBV19 and TRBJ1-3; D is possibly TRBD1 (5 bases). Trimming removed 9 bases from V and 3 bases from J, with 12 bases in between. Germline loops: CDR1 LNHDA, CDR2 SQIVND (reference sequence). This CDR3 has 13 amino acids.

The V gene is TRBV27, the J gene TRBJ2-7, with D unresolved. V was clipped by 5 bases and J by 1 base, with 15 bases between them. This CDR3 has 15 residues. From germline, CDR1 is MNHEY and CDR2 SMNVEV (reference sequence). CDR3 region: CASSPLSGTSYEQYF. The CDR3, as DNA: TGTGCCAGCAGTCCCCTTTCTGGTACTTCCTACGAGCAGTACTTC.

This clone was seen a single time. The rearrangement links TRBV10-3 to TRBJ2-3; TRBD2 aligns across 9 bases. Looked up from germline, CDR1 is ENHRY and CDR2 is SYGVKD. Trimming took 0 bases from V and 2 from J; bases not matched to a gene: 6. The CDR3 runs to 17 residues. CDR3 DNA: TGTGCCATCAGTGAGTCGGAACTAGCGGGTGACACAGATACGCAGTATTTT. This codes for CAISESELAGDTDTQYF.

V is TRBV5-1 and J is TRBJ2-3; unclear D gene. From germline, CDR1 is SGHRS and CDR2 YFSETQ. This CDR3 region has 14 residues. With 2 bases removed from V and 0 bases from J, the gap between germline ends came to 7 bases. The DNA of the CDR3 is TGCGCCAGCAGCTTTGCGACTAGCACAGATACGCAGTATTTT. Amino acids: CASSFATSTDTQYF. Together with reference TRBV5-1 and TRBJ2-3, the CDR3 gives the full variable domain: KAGVTQTPRYLIKTRGQQVTLSCSPISGHRSVSWYQQTPGQGLQFLFEYFSETQRNKGNFPGRFSGRQFSNSRSEMNVSTLELGDSALYLCASSFATSTDTQYFGPGTRLTVL.

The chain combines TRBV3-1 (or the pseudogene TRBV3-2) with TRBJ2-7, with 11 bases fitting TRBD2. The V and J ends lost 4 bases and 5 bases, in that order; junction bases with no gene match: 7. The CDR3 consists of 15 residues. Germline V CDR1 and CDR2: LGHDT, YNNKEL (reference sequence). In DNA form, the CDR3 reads TGTGCCAGCAGCCTAACTAGCGGGAGTCTTAACGAGCAGTACTTC. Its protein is CASSLTSGSLNEQYF.

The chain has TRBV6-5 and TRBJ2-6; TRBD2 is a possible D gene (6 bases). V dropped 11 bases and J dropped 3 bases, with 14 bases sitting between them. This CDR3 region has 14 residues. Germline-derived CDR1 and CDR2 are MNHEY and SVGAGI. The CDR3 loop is CASKIGSGANVLTF. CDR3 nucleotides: TGTGCCTCAAAGATCGGGAGTGGGGCCAACGTCCTGACTTTC.

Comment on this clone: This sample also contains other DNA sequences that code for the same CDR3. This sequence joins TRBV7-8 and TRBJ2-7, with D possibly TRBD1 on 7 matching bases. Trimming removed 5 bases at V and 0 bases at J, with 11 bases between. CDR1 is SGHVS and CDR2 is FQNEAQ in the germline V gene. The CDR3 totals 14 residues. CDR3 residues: CASSPGGSSYEQYF. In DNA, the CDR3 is TGTGCCAGCAGCCCAGGGGGGAGCTCCTACGAGCAGTACTTC.

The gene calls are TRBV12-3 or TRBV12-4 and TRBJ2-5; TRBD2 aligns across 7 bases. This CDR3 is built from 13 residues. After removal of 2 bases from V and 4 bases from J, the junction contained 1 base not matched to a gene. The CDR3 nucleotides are TGTGCCAGCAGTTTAATAGCGGGAGAGACCCAGTACTTC. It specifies CASSLIAGETQYF.

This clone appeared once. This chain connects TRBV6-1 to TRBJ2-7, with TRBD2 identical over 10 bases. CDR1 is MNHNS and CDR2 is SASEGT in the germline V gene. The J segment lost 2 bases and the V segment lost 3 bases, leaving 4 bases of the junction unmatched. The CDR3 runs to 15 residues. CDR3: CASSESGRGPYEQYF. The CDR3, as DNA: TGTGCCAGCAGTGAGAGCGGGAGGGGTCCCTACGAGCAGTACTTC.

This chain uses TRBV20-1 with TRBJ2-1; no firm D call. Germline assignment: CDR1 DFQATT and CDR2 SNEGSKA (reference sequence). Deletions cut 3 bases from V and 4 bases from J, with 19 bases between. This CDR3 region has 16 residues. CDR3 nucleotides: TGCAGTGCTAGTGGCGGCAGCGCCTCTTCGTACAATGAGCAGTTCTTC. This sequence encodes CSASGGSASSYNEQFF.

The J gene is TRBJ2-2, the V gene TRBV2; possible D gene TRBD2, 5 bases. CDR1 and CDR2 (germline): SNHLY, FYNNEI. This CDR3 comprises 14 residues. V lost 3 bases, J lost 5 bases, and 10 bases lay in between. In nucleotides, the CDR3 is TGTGCCAGCAGTGAGCTAGCAGCAACCGGGGAGCTGTTTTTT. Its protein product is CASSELAATGELFF.

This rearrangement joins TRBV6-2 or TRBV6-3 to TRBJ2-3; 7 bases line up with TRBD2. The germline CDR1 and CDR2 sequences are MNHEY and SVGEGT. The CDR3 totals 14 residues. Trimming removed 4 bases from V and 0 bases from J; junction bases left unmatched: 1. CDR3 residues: CASSSSGSTDTQYF. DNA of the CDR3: TGTGCCAGCAGTTCTAGCGGTAGCACAGATACGCAGTATTTT.

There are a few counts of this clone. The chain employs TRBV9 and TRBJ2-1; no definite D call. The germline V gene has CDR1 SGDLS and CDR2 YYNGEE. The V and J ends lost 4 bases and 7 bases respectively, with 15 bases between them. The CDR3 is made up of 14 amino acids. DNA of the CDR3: TGTGCCAGCAGCAGGCCCGGAGTAAGGAATGAGCAGTTCTTC. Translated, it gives CASSRPGVRNEQFF.

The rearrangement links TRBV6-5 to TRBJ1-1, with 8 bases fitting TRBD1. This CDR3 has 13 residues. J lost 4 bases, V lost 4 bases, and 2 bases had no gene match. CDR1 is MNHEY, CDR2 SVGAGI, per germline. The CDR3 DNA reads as TGTGCCAGCAGTTCCGACAGGGGCACTGAAGCTTTCTTT. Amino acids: CASSSDRGTEAFF.

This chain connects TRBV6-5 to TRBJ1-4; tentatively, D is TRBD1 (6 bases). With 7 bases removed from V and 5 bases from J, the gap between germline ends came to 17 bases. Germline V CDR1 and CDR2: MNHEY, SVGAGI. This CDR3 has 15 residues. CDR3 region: CASNHPGTLNEKLFF. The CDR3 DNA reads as TGTGCCAGCAATCACCCCGGGACACTCAATGAAAAACTGTTTTTT.

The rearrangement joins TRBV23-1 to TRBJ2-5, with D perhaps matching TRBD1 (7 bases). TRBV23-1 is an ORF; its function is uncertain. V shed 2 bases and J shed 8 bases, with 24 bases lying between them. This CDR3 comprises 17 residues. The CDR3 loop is CASSQDLRQGGQSTQYF. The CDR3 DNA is TGCGCCAGCAGTCAAGACTTACGACAGGGAGGCCAATCTACCCAGTACTTC.

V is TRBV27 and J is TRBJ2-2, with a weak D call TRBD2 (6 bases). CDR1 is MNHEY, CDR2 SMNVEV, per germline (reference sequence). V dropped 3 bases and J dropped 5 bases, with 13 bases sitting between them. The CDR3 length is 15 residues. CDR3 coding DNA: TGTGCCAGCAGTTTGGGACTGGGGTTGACCGGGGAGCTGTTTTTT. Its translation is CASSLGLGLTGELFF.

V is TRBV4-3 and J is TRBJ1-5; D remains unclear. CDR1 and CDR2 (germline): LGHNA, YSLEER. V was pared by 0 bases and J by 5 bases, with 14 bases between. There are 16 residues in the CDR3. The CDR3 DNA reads TGCGCCAGCAGCCAAGATTGGAGGATTGGGCATCAGCCCCAGCATTTT. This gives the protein CASSQDWRIGHQPQHF.

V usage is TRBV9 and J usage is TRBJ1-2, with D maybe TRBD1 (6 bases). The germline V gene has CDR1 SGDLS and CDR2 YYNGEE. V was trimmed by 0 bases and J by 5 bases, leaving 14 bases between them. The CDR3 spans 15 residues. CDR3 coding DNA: TGTGCCAGCAGCGTAGTCGACAGGTATGCGTATGGCTACACCTTC. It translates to CASSVVDRYAYGYTF.

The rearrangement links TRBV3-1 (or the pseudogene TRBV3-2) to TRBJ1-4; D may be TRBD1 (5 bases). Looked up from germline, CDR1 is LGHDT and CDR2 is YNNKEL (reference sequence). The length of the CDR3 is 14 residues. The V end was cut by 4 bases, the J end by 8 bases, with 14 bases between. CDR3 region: CASSPRAGGEKLFF. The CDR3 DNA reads TGTGCCAGCAGCCCCAGGGCGGGGGGAGAAAAACTGTTTTTT.

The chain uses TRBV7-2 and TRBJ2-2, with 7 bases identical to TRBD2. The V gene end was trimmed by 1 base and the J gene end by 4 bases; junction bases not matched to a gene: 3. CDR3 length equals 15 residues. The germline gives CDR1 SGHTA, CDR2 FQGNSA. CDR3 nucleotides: TGTGCCAGCAGCTTAGGGGGAGGGCCCACCGGGGAGCTGTTTTTT. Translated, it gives CASSLGGGPTGELFF.

The CDR3 DNA reads as TGTGCCAGCAGTCCACAGGGGATGAACACTGAAGCTTTCTTT. Translating it yields CASSPQGMNTEAFF. The chain employs TRBV28 and TRBJ1-1; 7 bases agree with TRBD1. Looked up from germline, CDR1 is MDHEN and CDR2 is SYDVKM. V lost 5 bases, J lost 0 bases, and 3 bases stayed unmatched. The CDR3 is 14 residues long.

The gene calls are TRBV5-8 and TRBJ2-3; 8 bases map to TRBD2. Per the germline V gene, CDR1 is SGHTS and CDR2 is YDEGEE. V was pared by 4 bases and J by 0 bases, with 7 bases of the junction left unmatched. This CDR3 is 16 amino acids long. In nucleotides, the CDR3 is TGTGCCAGCAGCACCGGGGGGGGATCTAGCACAGATACGCAGTATTTT. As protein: CASSTGGGSSTDTQYF.

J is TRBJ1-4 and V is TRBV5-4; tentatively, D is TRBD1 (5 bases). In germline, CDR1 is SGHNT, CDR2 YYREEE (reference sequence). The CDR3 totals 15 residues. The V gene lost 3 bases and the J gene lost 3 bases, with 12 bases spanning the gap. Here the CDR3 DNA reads TGTGCCAGCAGCTCTGCAGGGTTGCCTAATGAAAAACTGTTTTTT. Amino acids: CASSSAGLPNEKLFF. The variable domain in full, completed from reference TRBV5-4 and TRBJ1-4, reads ETGVTQSPTHLIKTRGQQVTLRCSSQSGHNTVSWYQQALGQGPQFIFQYYREEENGRGNFPPRFSGLQFPNYSSELNVNALELDDSALYLCASSSAGLPNEKLFFGSGTQLSVL.

CDR3 sequence: CASSKGTGSDSINGYTF. CDR3 coding DNA: TGCGCCAGCAGCAAAGGGACAGGGTCCGACAGCATAAATGGCTACACCTTC. This chain connects TRBV4-3 to TRBJ1-2, with 9 nucleotides matching TRBD1. V gave up 5 bases and J gave up 6 bases; unmatched junction bases: 16. The CDR3 length is 17 residues. The germline CDR1 and CDR2 sequences are LGHNA and YSLEER.

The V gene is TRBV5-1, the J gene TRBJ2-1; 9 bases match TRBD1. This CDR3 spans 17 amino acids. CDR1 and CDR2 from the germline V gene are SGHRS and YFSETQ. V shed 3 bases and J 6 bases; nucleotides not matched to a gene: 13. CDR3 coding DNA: TGCGCCAGCAGCTCCGAGTTACAGGGGGCGCTTGGCAATGAGCAGTTCTTC. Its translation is CASSSELQGALGNEQFF.

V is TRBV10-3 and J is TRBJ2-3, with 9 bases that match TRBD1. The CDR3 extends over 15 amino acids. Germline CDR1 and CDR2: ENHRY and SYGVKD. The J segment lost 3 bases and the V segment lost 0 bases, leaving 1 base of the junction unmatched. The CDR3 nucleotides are TGTGCCATCAGTGAGTCTGGGACAGGGACAGATACGCAGTATTTT. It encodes CAISESGTGTDTQYF.